This T cell receptor beta chain emerged from a study of beta chain features in type 1 diabetes. Findings and limits, study-wide: The cDNA sequencing approach could over-represent high-TCR-expressing cells.

Expressed TCRB transcripts were sequenced, since all the RNA that had been isolated was reverse transcribed. Using immunoSEQ multiplex PCR, the repertoire was profiled, and TCRdb retains in-frame clones only, with some absent. The sample contains 850,000 to 900,000 clones, roughly 15% of which appear only once. The CDR3 runs 14 residues. V gave up 6 bases and J gave up 4 bases, with 15 bases separating them. Germline CDR1 and CDR2: ENHRY and SYGVKD. Comment on this clone: Its antigen is still unknown.

The sequence came from a woman aged 18-29 years in good health. This chain links TRBV10-3 with TRBJ1-2; D may be TRBD1 (6 bases). Sequenced material: naive CD4+ T cells from blood. The CDR3 spells CAISQGQPAYGYTF. The CDR3 nucleotides are TGTGCCATCAGCCAAGGACAGCCGGCCTATGGCTACACCTTC.